The 27 T cell receptor beta chains below all came from one sample that was sequenced in a study of spatial heterogeneity in lung cancer. Time point here: sample taken at primary tumor resection. TCRdb redid the calling of the 5' RACE reads with MiXCR, one entry per CDR3 protein. The sample includes fewer than 45,000 distinct CDR3 sequences, about 7.7% seen only once; the top ten take 29%. Specimen: PBMCs, collected at surgery. Receptors were obtained from a female donor with early-stage non-small cell lung cancer.

The V call is TRBV20-1, the J call TRBJ1-5; 8 bases are shared with TRBD1. This CDR3 is built from 15 residues. The germline V gene has CDR1 DFQATT and CDR2 SNEGSKA (reference sequence). Unmatched junction bases numbered 9, after V lost 5 bases and J lost 3 bases. The CDR3 region is CSAEGQGAVNQPQHF. CDR3 coding DNA: TGCAGTGCTGAAGGCCAGGGGGCGGTCAATCAGCCCCAGCATTTT.

In its sample, this clonotype was seen many times. The rearrangement links TRBV11-2 to TRBJ2-7, with a weak D call TRBD1 (6 bases). There are 13 residues in the CDR3. The germline gives CDR1 SGHAT, CDR2 FQNNGV. V lost 5 bases and J 0 bases, leaving 8 bases between the germline ends. The CDR3 sequence is CASSTGYSYEQYF. CDR3 in DNA: TGTGCCAGCAGCACAGGGTACTCCTACGAGCAGTACTTC.

This clonotype was counted a few times. The gene calls are TRBV20-1 and TRBJ2-5; TRBD2 is a possible D gene (5 bases). Deletions cut 2 bases from V and 5 bases from J, with 6 bases between. Looked up from germline, CDR1 is DFQATT and CDR2 is SNEGSKA (reference sequence). The CDR3 covers 11 residues. The CDR3 nucleotides are TGCAGTGCTAGACGGGGTGAGACCCAGTACTTC. This encodes CSARRGETQYF.

By sample fraction, this clonotype is medium-sized. The chain employs TRBV20-1 and TRBJ1-2, with unresolved D. CDR3 length equals 14 residues. V lost 0 bases to trimming and J lost 8 bases, with 16 bases between them. Germline CDR1 is DFQATT and CDR2 is SNEGSKA (reference sequence). The CDR3: CSARDLRRVIGYTF. The CDR3 coding sequence is TGCAGTGCTAGAGATCTTCGGCGGGTTATAGGCTACACCTTC.

This clonotype showed up many times. CDR3 in amino acids: CASSTTGREEKLFF. The CDR3 bases are TGTGCCAGCAGTACGACAGGGCGGGAGGAAAAACTGTTTTTT. J is TRBJ1-4 and V is TRBV6-5, with TRBD1 identical over 7 bases. J lost 8 bases, V lost 5 bases, and 8 bases had no gene match. Germline V CDR1 and CDR2: MNHEY, SVGAGI. The CDR3 totals 14 residues.

There are many counts of this clonotype. The chain carries TRBV20-1 and TRBJ2-7; 7 nucleotides align to TRBD2. This CDR3 is built from 13 residues. The germline V gene has CDR1 DFQATT and CDR2 SNEGSKA (reference sequence). Trimming took 3 bases from V and 3 from J; bases not matched to a gene: 5. CDR3 bases: TGCAGTGCTAGTAGGGACTACCTCTACGAGCAGTACTTC. Its protein product is CSASRDYLYEQYF.

The chain carries TRBV20-1 and TRBJ2-1, with TRBD1 matching over 7 bases. V was clipped by 3 bases and J by 2 bases; unmatched bases: 7. This CDR3 spans 15 amino acids. The germline V gene encodes CDR1 DFQATT and CDR2 SNEGSKA (reference sequence). The CDR3 spells CSARARDRAYNEQFF. CDR3 sequence (DNA): TGCAGTGCTAGGGCCCGGGACAGAGCCTACAATGAGCAGTTCTTC.

This clonotype was found many times. The rearrangement uses TRBV20-1 and TRBJ2-3, with 10 bases aligning to TRBD1. The CDR3 is 14 amino acids. The V and J ends lost 6 bases and 3 bases, in that order; junction bases with no gene match: 6. Germline assignment: CDR1 DFQATT and CDR2 SNEGSKA (reference sequence). DNA of the CDR3: TGCAGTGCCAGGCCGGGACAGGGGACAGATACGCAGTATTTT. Translation: CSARPGQGTDTQYF.

CDR3 protein: CASSLRRGHEQFF. Here the CDR3 DNA reads TGTGCCAGCAGCCTCCGCCGGGGTCATGAGCAGTTCTTC. This chain joins TRBV7-2 and TRBJ2-1; possible D gene TRBD2, 5 bases. The V end lost 5 bases, the J end lost 8 bases, and 13 bases lay between the germline ends. Germline CDR1 and CDR2: SGHTA and FQGNSA. The CDR3 has 13 amino acids.

This clonotype was observed many times. A read error may account for a junction end that differs from germline. The J gene is TRBJ2-7, the V gene TRBV20-1; 15 bases fit TRBD2. The CDR3 is 16 residues long. The germline V gene has CDR1 DFQATT and CDR2 SNEGSKA (reference sequence). The CDR3 spells CSARDRTSGRAREQYF. CDR3 DNA sequence: TGCAGTGCCAGAGATCGGACTAGCGGGAGGGCACGGGAGCAGTACTTC.

This clonotype turned up a few times. V usage is TRBV5-6 and J usage is TRBJ1-3; D ambiguous. The CDR3 has 13 residues. The V end lost 1 base, the J end lost 4 bases, and 6 bases lay between the germline ends. The germline V gene encodes CDR1 SGHDT and CDR2 YYEEEE. The DNA of the CDR3 is TGTGCCAGCAGCTTGAGGCCGGGAAACACCATATATTTT. Its translation: CASSLRPGNTIYF.

This clonotype was recorded at least ten times. The rearrangement joins TRBV5-1 to TRBJ2-3; D is unclear. Germline assignment: CDR1 SGHRS and CDR2 YFSETQ. The CDR3 consists of 13 residues. Trimming removed 0 bases at V and 4 bases at J, with 6 bases between. The CDR3 spells CASSLVPPDTQYF. CDR3 in DNA: TGCGCCAGCAGCTTGGTGCCCCCAGATACGCAGTATTTT.

This clonotype appeared many times. The junction differs from germline at one of its ends, possibly a read error. This chain uses TRBV28 with TRBJ2-7, with D tentatively TRBD2 (6 bases). In germline, CDR1 is MDHEN, CDR2 SYDVKM. This CDR3 spans 13 amino acids. The CDR3: CASSLSSGLPQLF. The CDR3 nucleotides read TGTGCCAGCAGTTTATCATCGGGACTTCCCCAATTATTC.

This clonotype appeared many times. The chain is built from TRBV5-1 and TRBJ2-1, with 8 bases aligning to TRBD2. CDR1 and CDR2 (germline): SGHRS, YFSETQ. The CDR3 totals 15 residues. V trimming: 3 bases; J trimming: 9 bases; junction bases outside the gene matches: 11. The CDR3: CASSSGPAGAGEQFF. The DNA for the CDR3 is TGCGCCAGCAGCTCGGGGCCAGCGGGGGCGGGTGAGCAGTTCTTC.

This clonotype has only a few counts. The rearrangement uses TRBV2 and TRBJ1-2; no reliable D call. The CDR3 has 15 amino acids. Germline loops: CDR1 SNHLY, CDR2 FYNNEI. V gave up 2 bases and J gave up 2 bases, with 12 bases separating them. The CDR3 spells CASSEFSGMNYGYTF. The CDR3 region has the DNA TGTGCCAGCAGTGAATTCTCCGGTATGAACTATGGCTACACCTTC.

This clonotype has just a few counts. CDR3 in DNA: TGTGCCAGCAGCTCCCGGGTAGGCGAAAAACTGTTTTTT. It translates to CASSSRVGEKLFF. The chain carries TRBV7-8 and TRBJ1-4; D remains ambiguous. V dropped 4 bases and J dropped 8 bases, with 11 bases sitting between them. Germline loops: CDR1 SGHVS, CDR2 FQNEAQ. The CDR3 spans 13 residues.

In its sample, this clonotype was seen a few times. This chain links TRBV2 with TRBJ2-1, with 9 bases aligning to TRBD2. Germline CDR1 SNHLY, CDR2 FYNNEI. There are 13 residues in the CDR3. The V and J ends lost 2 bases and 15 bases, in that order; junction bases with no gene match: 8. The CDR3, as DNA: TGTGCCAGCAGTGAAATGGCGGGAGGGCCCCGGTTCTTC. As protein: CASSEMAGGPRFF.

This clonotype was picked up a small number of times. The V call is TRBV6-6, the J call TRBJ2-7; D is perhaps TRBD1 (5 bases). V shed 2 bases and J shed 3 bases, with 11 bases lying between them. The CDR3 has 14 residues. Germline CDR1 and CDR2: MNHNY and SVGAGI (reference sequence). CDR3 sequence (DNA): TGTGCCAGCAGTTACGACACAGGTTTCTACGAGCAGTACTTC. Its translation is CASSYDTGFYEQYF.

The genes are TRBV5-1 and TRBJ2-1; TRBD2 might be the D (7 bases). The germline V gene has CDR1 SGHRS and CDR2 YFSETQ. The CDR3 is made up of 15 amino acids. Trimming took off 0 bases at V and 6 bases at J, with 13 bases between the two ends. CDR3: CASSLDGGPPNEQFF. CDR3 nucleotide sequence: TGCGCCAGCAGCTTGGACGGGGGGCCGCCCAATGAGCAGTTCTTC.

This rearrangement joins TRBV7-9 to TRBJ1-5; 7 nucleotides line up with TRBD1. Germline values: CDR1 SEHNR, CDR2 FQNEAQ (reference sequence). With V trimmed by 5 bases and J by 3 bases, 7 bases remained unmatched. This CDR3 is 15 amino acids long. CDR3 amino acids: CASSAGTVFNQPQHF. The CDR3 coding sequence is TGTGCCAGCAGCGCCGGGACAGTCTTCAATCAGCCCCAGCATTTT.

This clonotype came up many times. This chain links TRBV4-3 with TRBJ2-3; 10 nucleotides match TRBD2. Germline V lookup: CDR1 LGHNA, CDR2 YSLEER. This CDR3 is built from 16 residues. The ends lost 1 base at V and 1 base at J; junction bases unmatched: 2. CDR3 protein: CASSQGTSGRTDTQYF. CDR3 nucleotides: TGCGCCAGCAGCCAAGGGACTAGCGGACGCACAGATACGCAGTATTTT.

This clonotype was counted a few times. This rearrangement joins TRBV7-2 to TRBJ2-7, with 8 positions matching TRBD1. Germline CDR1 is SGHTA and CDR2 is FQGNSA. This CDR3 is 15 amino acids long. The V gene end was trimmed by 1 base and the J gene end by 7 bases; junction bases not matched to a gene: 9. In DNA, the CDR3 is TGTGCCAGCAGCTTAGAGTCCAGGGGGCTTTGGGAGCAGTACTTC. The encoded protein is CASSLESRGLWEQYF. Full variable domain (outside the CDR3, taken from reference TRBV7-2 and TRBJ2-7): GAGVSQSPSNKVTEKGKDVELRCDPISGHTALYWYRQSLGQGLEFLIYFQGNSAPDKSGLPSDRFSAERTGGSVSTLTIQRTQQEDSAVYLCASSLESRGLWEQYFGPGTRLTVT.

This clonotype was counted ten times or more. The CDR3 loop is CASTPGTFGFYGYTF. The CDR3 region has the DNA TGTGCCAGCACCCCCGGGACATTTGGTTTCTATGGCTACACCTTC. The chain recombines TRBV6-5 with TRBJ1-2; D perhaps matches TRBD1 (6 bases). V was clipped by 7 bases and J by 4 bases, with 19 bases between them. CDR3 length equals 15 residues. CDR1 and CDR2 from the germline V gene are MNHEY and SVGAGI.

In its sample, this clonotype was seen many times. The chain carries TRBV29-1 and TRBJ2-7; 7 bases agree with TRBD2. The germline CDR1 and CDR2 sequences are SQVTM and ANQGSEA. Losses at the gene ends were 3 bases for V and 6 bases for J; bases not matched to a gene: 11. CDR3 length: 14 residues. In DNA form, the CDR3 reads TGCAGCGTTGAGTTCCCGGGACTACAACCCGAGCAGTACTTC. Translating gives CSVEFPGLQPEQYF.

This clonotype was recorded many times. This chain joins TRBV9 and TRBJ1-2; D is perhaps TRBD1 (5 bases). V was pared by 1 base and J by 0 bases, with 10 bases between. The CDR3 contains 15 residues. The V gene's germline CDR1 is SGDLS and CDR2 YYNGEE. The CDR3, as DNA: TGTGCCAGCAGCGTATCCCCGACAGCTAACTATGGCTACACCTTC. This gives the protein CASSVSPTANYGYTF.

This clonotype was counted between two and nine times. CDR3 sequence (DNA): TGTGCCAGCAGCCAGCCCGGGACTAGCGGGGGGCCCGGGACAGATACGCAGTATTTT. Its protein is CASSQPGTSGGPGTDTQYF. V usage is TRBV14 and J usage is TRBJ2-3, with TRBD2 identical over 15 bases. Germline V lookup: CDR1 SGHDN, CDR2 FVKESK. This CDR3 spans 19 amino acids. The V and J ends lost 3 bases and 3 bases, in that order; junction bases with no gene match: 10.

This clonotype occurred many times. J is TRBJ2-3 and V is TRBV19; 8 bases match TRBD2. CDR3 length equals 14 residues. V trimming: 5 bases; J trimming: 4 bases; junction bases outside the gene matches: 5. The germline V gene encodes CDR1 LNHDA and CDR2 SQIVND (reference sequence). The DNA of the CDR3 is TGTGCCAGTAGTCCCACGACTAGCGCAGATACGCAGTATTTT. Amino acid sequence: CASSPTTSADTQYF.